These 10 T cell receptor beta chains were all obtained from the same sample, sequenced in a study of vaccination effects on CD4 cells after COVID-19 (dated by TCRdb to 2022 to 2024). After approximately 11 days of culture, CD4+ T cells were isolated with the EasySep CD4+ T cell isolation kit. Participants received two doses of either the BNT162b2 or the mRNA-1273 mRNA SARS-CoV-2 vaccine. No antigen has been assigned to these receptors. The library was obtained by the immunoSEQ multiplex PCR assay. TCRdb retrieved this table from immuneACCESS and kept in-frame rearrangements only. Not all clones are present; in checked studies, unresolved V genes account for under half, and no reason is known for the remainder. The sample contains 35,000 to 55,000 clones, roughly 72% of them found a single time. Under 10% of the sample is in the top ten clones. The source material was CD4+ T cells from PBMCs cultured without peptide, sampled after COVID-19 vaccination. Source of these receptors: a human donor who received a COVID-19 vaccine.

This rearrangement joins TRBV6-1 to TRBJ1-3; TRBD1 matches 10 bases. There are 17 residues in the CDR3. Losses at the gene ends were 3 bases for V and 2 bases for J; bases not matched to a gene: 7. Germline CDR1 reads MNHNS; CDR2 reads SASEGT. CDR3 sequence (DNA): TGTGCCAGCAGTGAGACAGGGGGCCTCTTTCCTGGAAACACCATATATTTT. It specifies CASSETGGLFPGNTIYF.

The V gene is TRBV27, the J gene TRBJ2-5; D call uncertain. Trimming removed 2 bases from V and 2 bases from J, with 9 bases in between. CDR1 and CDR2 from the germline V gene are MNHEY and SMNVEV (reference sequence). This CDR3 has 14 amino acids. CDR3 in DNA: TGTGCCAGCAGTTTACCCCGGATGCAAGAGACCCAGTACTTC. Amino acids: CASSLPRMQETQYF.

V gene TRBV13 combines with J gene TRBJ1-6; D is uncertain. Germline CDR1 is PRHDT and CDR2 is FYEKMQ (reference sequence). The V end was cut by 5 bases, the J end by 5 bases, with 10 bases between. The CDR3 length is 14 residues. The CDR3 here is CASSVQVHNSPLHF. The CDR3 nucleotides are TGTGCCAGCAGCGTACAAGTACATAATTCACCCCTCCACTTT.

The chain recombines TRBV6-5 with TRBJ1-5; unclear D gene. Germline CDR1 MNHEY, CDR2 SVGAGI. This CDR3 contains 15 residues. Trimming removed 8 bases from V and 0 bases from J, with 14 bases in between. DNA for the CDR3: TGTGCCAGCTCTTTCTTCCGAAATAGCAATCAGCCCCAGCATTTT. Protein sequence: CASSFFRNSNQPQHF.

V is TRBV5-6 and J is TRBJ1-4, with unresolved D. Germline values: CDR1 SGHDT, CDR2 YYEEEE. Trimming took off 0 bases at V and 3 bases at J, with 12 bases between the two ends. This CDR3 comprises 16 residues. CDR3 DNA: TGTGCCAGCAGCTTGGCAGGCCATGCGGCTAATGAAAAACTGTTTTTT. Protein product: CASSLAGHAANEKLFF.

This chain uses TRBV29-1 with TRBJ1-1; 7 positions match TRBD1. Germline values: CDR1 SQVTM, CDR2 ANQGSEA. J was trimmed by 4 bases and V by 6 bases; bases with no gene match: 5. The length of the CDR3 is 12 residues. The chain's CDR3 is CSVENRGTEAFF. In DNA, the CDR3 is TGCAGCGTCGAAAACAGGGGCACTGAAGCTTTCTTT. The entire variable domain, with the rest obtained from reference TRBV29-1 and TRBJ1-1, is as follows: SAVISQKPSRDICQRGTSLTIQCQVDSQVTMMFWYRQQPGQSLTLIATANQGSEATYESGFVIDKFPISRPNLTFSTLTVSNMSPEDSSIYLCSVENRGTEAFFGQGTRLTVV.

The chain is built from TRBV5-4 and TRBJ2-2, with a weak D call TRBD2 (5 bases). The CDR3 is 13 amino acids. The germline gives CDR1 SGHNT, CDR2 YYREEE (reference sequence). V was pared by 7 bases and J by 5 bases, with 12 bases between. The CDR3 spells CASSGKMTGELFF. The CDR3 bases are TGTGCCAGCTCGGGGAAGATGACCGGGGAGCTGTTTTTT.

This clone was detected only once. This chain uses TRBV11-2 with TRBJ1-2, with 9 bases aligning to TRBD1. This CDR3 comprises 15 residues. Germline V gene lookup returns CDR1 SGHAT and CDR2 FQNNGV. Trimming removed 5 bases from V and 5 bases from J; junction bases left unmatched: 9. The CDR3 loop reads CASSRNRGQRYGYTF. The CDR3 nucleotides are TGTGCCAGCAGCAGAAACAGGGGGCAACGGTATGGCTACACCTTC.

Here the CDR3 reads CASSLNGAGGYTF. CDR3 in DNA: TGTGCCAGCAGCTTAAACGGGGCGGGGGGCTACACCTTC. V usage is TRBV7-9 and J usage is TRBJ1-2, with D perhaps matching TRBD1 (5 bases). In germline, CDR1 is SEHNR, CDR2 FQNEAQ (reference sequence). The V and J ends lost 2 bases and 8 bases respectively, with 12 bases between them. The CDR3 loop spans 13 amino acids.

Only one count was recorded for this clone. The CDR3 coding sequence is TGTGCCAGCAGTCCTTATACGAACACTGAAGCTTTCTTT. Its translation: CASSPYTNTEAFF. The chain has TRBV6-5 and TRBJ1-1; no reliable D call. Germline CDR1 is MNHEY and CDR2 is SVGAGI. V was shortened by 5 bases and J by 1 base, with 8 bases between the two germline ends. The CDR3 extends over 13 amino acids.